The clone carrying this TCR beta chain has at least ten counts. The target antigen is unknown. Trimming pared 4 bases from V and 2 bases from J, leaving 16 bases between. CDR1 SGHRS and CDR2 YFSETQ come from the germline V gene. CDR3 size: 15 residues. From the RT-PCR reads, TCRdb called clonotypes with MiXCR, one entry per CDR3 protein. The sample holds about 500,000 distinct CDR3 sequences, about 7.2% seen once. This sample stems from a study of response to subunit inactivated influenza vaccine. Study outcomes and limitations: After each seasonal influenza vaccination, few new T cells are recruited, the authors suggested.

Here the sequenced sample was PBMCs from blood, taken approximately 25 months after vaccination. The clonotype was recovered from a man between 50 and 69 years old who received an inactivated influenza vaccine. The chain links TRBV5-1 to TRBJ2-7; D ambiguous. The CDR3 here is CASSRILDGTYEQYF. Here the CDR3 DNA reads TGCGCCAGCAGCCGTATTTTGGACGGAACCTACGAGCAGTACTTC.